This entry lists 32 T cell receptor beta chains sequenced from one sample in a study of shared clonotypes between healthy human individuals. Profiled with immunoSEQ multiplex PCR; TCRdb holds only in-frame clones, not every one. The sample holds more than 2 million clones, almost 96% seen once. The sample was naive CD4+ T cells sorted from blood. The subset here: CD45RA+ positively selected. The receptors derive from a man between 18 and 35 years old in good health.

The V and J genes are TRBV4-3 and TRBJ2-1; maybe TRBD1 (6 bases). Germline values: CDR1 LGHNA, CDR2 YSLEER. V lost 0 bases to trimming and J lost 2 bases, with 8 bases between them. The CDR3 runs 15 residues. The CDR3 DNA follows: TGCGCCAGCAGCCAAGAAGGGGGACCCTACAATGAGCAGTTCTTC. Amino acid sequence: CASSQEGGPYNEQFF.

This rearrangement joins TRBV7-8 to TRBJ1-3; TRBD1 aligns across 7 bases. This CDR3 is built from 16 residues. The V gene end was trimmed by 5 bases and the J gene end by 0 bases; junction bases not matched to a gene: 7. Germline V gene data show CDR1 as SGHVS and CDR2 as FQNEAQ. The CDR3: CASSRRQGDSGNTIYF. The CDR3 region has the DNA TGTGCCAGCAGCAGGCGACAGGGAGACTCTGGAAACACCATATATTTT.

This chain joins TRBV2 and TRBJ2-1, with D possibly being TRBD2 (5 bases). Trimming left V 2 bases short and J 9 bases short, with 17 bases between. This CDR3 region has 15 residues. Germline V gives CDR1 SNHLY, CDR2 FYNNEI. CDR3: CASSETTPVSGEQFF. The CDR3 region has the DNA TGTGCCAGCAGTGAAACAACACCGGTCAGCGGTGAGCAGTTCTTC. Full variable domain (missing parts from reference TRBV2 and TRBJ2-1): EPEVTQTPSHQVTQMGQEVILRCVPISNHLYFYWYRQILGQKVEFLVSFYNNEISEKSEIFDDQFSVERPDGSNFTLKIRSTKLEDSAMYFCASSETTPVSGEQFFGPGTRLTVL.

The chain employs TRBV2 and TRBJ2-1, with D hard to call. Germline lookup yields CDR1 SNHLY and CDR2 FYNNEI. CDR3 size: 12 residues. V lost 5 bases to trimming and J lost 2 bases, with 4 bases between them. CDR3 loop: CASSHPYNEQFF. The DNA of the CDR3 is TGTGCCAGCAGTCATCCCTACAATGAGCAGTTCTTC.

This clone turned up a few times. V gene TRBV4-3 combines with J gene TRBJ1-2; 7 nucleotides agree with TRBD1. Germline-derived CDR1 and CDR2 are LGHNA and YSLEER. The CDR3 has 13 amino acids. V dropped 4 bases and J dropped 8; count of bases not matched to a gene: 7. The CDR3 sequence: CASSPTTGRGYTF. In DNA form, the CDR3 reads TGCGCCAGCAGCCCGACGACAGGGAGGGGCTACACCTTC.

DNA of the CDR3: TGTGCCAGCAGCCCTCGACAGGGGAGGGATGAGCAGTTCTTC. This gives the protein CASSPRQGRDEQFF. The chain links TRBV7-2 to TRBJ2-1; D perhaps matches TRBD1 (8 bases). The germline V gene has CDR1 SGHTA and CDR2 FQGNSA. Trimming cost V 5 bases and J 8 bases, with 16 bases left between them. The CDR3 totals 14 residues. Variable domain in full (rest from reference TRBV7-2 and TRBJ2-1): GAGVSQSPSNKVTEKGKDVELRCDPISGHTALYWYRQSLGQGLEFLIYFQGNSAPDKSGLPSDRFSAERTGGSVSTLTIQRTQQEDSAVYLCASSPRQGRDEQFFGPGTRLTVL.

The rearrangement uses TRBV6-5 and TRBJ1-2, with D tentatively TRBD1 (6 bases). The length of the CDR3 is 14 residues. V lost 4 bases and J 2 bases, leaving 11 bases between the germline ends. CDR1 and CDR2 from the germline V gene are MNHEY and SVGAGI. The CDR3 here is CASSSPTGNYGYTF. DNA for the CDR3: TGTGCCAGCAGTTCCCCGACAGGAAACTATGGCTACACCTTC.

The chain couples TRBV28 to TRBJ1-1; D may be TRBD1 (5 bases). Germline V CDR1 and CDR2: MDHEN, SYDVKM. V gave up 7 bases and J gave up 4 bases, with 10 bases separating them. The CDR3 has 12 amino acids. The CDR3 DNA is TGTGCCAGCAATCGGGGCCGCACTGAAGCTTTCTTT. Amino acids: CASNRGRTEAFF.

This clone turned up a few times. The chain employs TRBV7-2 and TRBJ1-4, with a tentative D call TRBD1 (5 bases). V was pared by 5 bases and J by 10 bases, with 20 bases between. CDR1 is SGHTA and CDR2 is FQGNSA in the germline V gene. This CDR3 region has 15 residues. CDR3 nucleotide sequence: TGTGCCAGCAGCCCCGGCTATGGGGGGTTAGGAAAACTGTTTTTT. This sequence encodes CASSPGYGGLGKLFF.

V gene TRBV7-6 combines with J gene TRBJ1-1, with D unclear. The CDR3 contains 15 residues. Trimming removed 1 base from V and 1 base from J, with 10 bases in between. CDR1 and CDR2 from the germline V gene are SGHVS and FNYEAQ. CDR3 coding DNA: TGTGCCAGCAGCTTAGAGGACGGGAAGAACACTGAAGCTTTCTTT. It encodes CASSLEDGKNTEAFF.

The genes are TRBV5-4 and TRBJ2-5; D may correspond to TRBD1 or TRBD2 (5 bases each). The CDR3 is 14 residues long. The V end was cut by 3 bases, the J end by 5 bases, with 14 bases between. Germline V CDR1 and CDR2: SGHNT, YYREEE (reference sequence). Written as DNA, the CDR3 is TGTGCCAGCAGCTCCCGAGGGGTCCGGGAGACCCAGTACTTC. Translated: CASSSRGVRETQYF.

The rearrangement uses TRBV6-4 and TRBJ2-1; D is unclear. Per germline, CDR1 MRHNA and CDR2 SNTAGT. Trimming left V 2 bases short and J 5 bases short, with 10 bases between. The CDR3 loop spans 14 amino acids. Here the CDR3 DNA reads TGTGCCAGCAGTGACGGTATAGTAAACAATGAGCAGTTCTTC. This translates into CASSDGIVNNEQFF.

The chain links TRBV2 to TRBJ2-7, with D possibly TRBD1 on 6 matching bases. The CDR3 covers 15 residues. Germline CDR1 is SNHLY and CDR2 is FYNNEI. Trimming shortened V by 6 bases and J by 0 bases, and 15 bases separated the two germline ends. The CDR3 sequence: CASSMGHLISYEQYF. The CDR3 bases are TGTGCCAGCAGCATGGGACACCTGATCTCCTACGAGCAGTACTTC.

The chain is built from TRBV4-3 and TRBJ1-3; D gene ambiguous. The germline gives CDR1 LGHNA, CDR2 YSLEER. V gave up 2 bases and J gave up 7 bases, with 18 bases separating them. The CDR3 loop spans 16 amino acids. Written as DNA, the CDR3 is TGCGCCAGCAGCCAAAGAGTAACGGGTCCAGAGAACACCATATATTTT. Its translation is CASSQRVTGPENTIYF.

The rearrangement uses TRBV2 and TRBJ1-2; D unclear. The CDR3 covers 14 residues. CDR1 is SNHLY, CDR2 FYNNEI, per germline. Deletions cut 6 bases from V and 7 bases from J, with 18 bases between. The CDR3 loop is CASSQNPNYFGYTF. The CDR3, as DNA: TGTGCCAGCAGCCAGAACCCGAACTATTTTGGCTACACCTTC.

This clone was picked up one time. CDR3 region: CASSLKGGSWSSYEQYF. Here the CDR3 DNA reads TGTGCCAGCAGCTTGAAGGGGGGATCATGGAGCTCCTACGAGCAGTACTTC. The chain links TRBV5-6 to TRBJ2-7; D is perhaps TRBD1 or TRBD2 (6 bases each). Germline V CDR1 and CDR2: SGHDT, YYEEEE. The length of the CDR3 is 17 residues. Trimming cost V 1 base and J 0 bases, with 17 bases left between them.

This chain links TRBV6-5 with TRBJ1-2; no firm D call. CDR3 length: 15 residues. V dropped 2 bases and J dropped 2 bases, with 12 bases sitting between them. The germline CDR1 and CDR2 sequences are MNHEY and SVGAGI. The chain's CDR3 is CASSYESLGNYGYTF. The CDR3 DNA is TGTGCCAGCAGTTACGAATCCCTAGGGAACTATGGCTACACCTTC.

This clone was detected only once. The CDR3 sequence is CASSLVAGARDTQYF. Here the CDR3 DNA reads TGCGCCAGCAGCTTGGTAGCGGGAGCAAGGGATACGCAGTATTTT. The V gene is TRBV5-1, the J gene TRBJ2-3, with 9 nucleotides matching TRBD2. The CDR3 covers 15 residues. Germline V gives CDR1 SGHRS, CDR2 YFSETQ. V lost 0 bases to trimming and J lost 6 bases; unmatched junction nucleotides: 5. The whole variable domain, filled in from reference TRBV5-1 and TRBJ2-3, reads KAGVTQTPRYLIKTRGQQVTLSCSPISGHRSVSWYQQTPGQGLQFLFEYFSETQRNKGNFPGRFSGRQFSNSRSEMNVSTLELGDSALYLCASSLVAGARDTQYFGPGTRLTVL.

This chain uses TRBV5-5 with TRBJ1-4; the D gene is possibly TRBD1 (6 bases). The CDR3 loop spans 16 amino acids. The V and J ends lost 0 bases and 1 base respectively, with 10 bases between them. CDR1 is SGHKS, CDR2 YYEKEE, per germline (reference sequence). DNA of the CDR3: TGTGCCAGCAGCTTGGCCACAGGGAGAACTAATGAAAAACTGTTTTTT. Translation: CASSLATGRTNEKLFF.

The chain carries TRBV11-1 and TRBJ2-7, with 7 bases matching TRBD1. CDR1 and CDR2 (germline): SGHAT, FQDESV (reference sequence). V dropped 0 bases and J dropped 0; count of bases not matched to a gene: 2. This CDR3 is 15 amino acids long. The CDR3, as DNA: TGTGCCAGCAGCTTAGCGGGACAGAGCTCCTACGAGCAGTACTTC. It codes for CASSLAGQSSYEQYF.

This chain connects TRBV6-5 to TRBJ2-3; D may be TRBD2 (6 bases). This CDR3 comprises 15 residues. The V gene's germline CDR1 is MNHEY and CDR2 SVGAGI. V was cut by 6 bases and J by 1 base, with 14 bases left in between. The CDR3 here is CASRVASARTDTQYF. In nucleotides, the CDR3 is TGTGCCAGCAGGGTTGCTAGCGCCCGCACAGATACGCAGTATTTT.

This chain connects TRBV5-6 to TRBJ1-4; D is undetermined. The germline V gene has CDR1 SGHDT and CDR2 YYEEEE. V gave up 4 bases and J gave up 2 bases, with 18 bases separating them. The CDR3 consists of 17 residues. CDR3 nucleotides: TGTGCCAGCAGCCATCTGACCAGCCTAATGACTAATGAAAAACTGTTTTTT. Its protein is CASSHLTSLMTNEKLFF. Complete variable domain (other parts from reference TRBV5-6 and TRBJ1-4): DAGVTQSPTHLIKTRGQQVTLRCSPKSGHDTVSWYQQALGQGPQFIFQYYEEEERQRGNFPDRFSGHQFPNYSSELNVNALLLGDSALYLCASSHLTSLMTNEKLFFGSGTQLSVL.

The chain couples TRBV6-6 to TRBJ2-3, with 8 bases that match TRBD2. The CDR3 has 15 residues. V shed 2 bases, J shed 9 bases, and the junction held 10 bases outside the gene matches. The germline V gene encodes CDR1 MNHNY and CDR2 SVGAGI (reference sequence). CDR3 bases: TGTGCCAGCAGTTACGGACTAGACCCGGGAGGGACGCAGTATTTT. This encodes CASSYGLDPGGTQYF.

V usage is TRBV9 and J usage is TRBJ2-6; no reliable D call. V lost 0 bases to trimming and J lost 4 bases, with 11 bases between them. In germline, CDR1 is SGDLS, CDR2 YYNGEE. CDR3 length equals 16 residues. The CDR3 DNA follows: TGTGCCAGCAGCGTAGCTACTGGGCCCGGGGCCAACGTCCTGACTTTC. Translated: CASSVATGPGANVLTF. The full variable domain, in which reference TRBV9 and TRBJ2-6 provide the parts outside the CDR3, is DSGVTQTPKHLITATGQRVTLRCSPRSGDLSVYWYQQSLDQGLQFLIQYYNGEERAKGNILERFSAQQFPDLHSELNLSSLELGDSALYFCASSVATGPGANVLTFGAGSRLTVL.

The chain is built from TRBV6-6 and TRBJ2-3; a weak D match, TRBD2 (6 bases). This CDR3 is built from 15 residues. Trimming pared 2 bases from V and 0 bases from J, leaving 9 bases between. Germline lookup yields CDR1 MNHNY and CDR2 SVGAGI (reference sequence). For the CDR3, the DNA is TGTGCCAGCAGTTACATGCGGGGTAGCACAGATACGCAGTATTTT. This translates into CASSYMRGSTDTQYF.

This clone has a single count. The chain couples TRBV27 to TRBJ1-5; 9 positions match TRBD1. The junction had 14 bases not matched to a gene; V was cut back by 7 bases and J by 7 bases. Germline CDR1 is MNHEY and CDR2 is SMNVEV (reference sequence). CDR3 length: 16 amino acids. CDR3 region: CASKRTGTGLGQPQHF. CDR3 sequence (DNA): TGTGCCAGCAAACGGACCGGGACAGGGTTAGGGCAGCCCCAGCATTTT.

This chain connects TRBV10-3 to TRBJ2-3; no clear D. This CDR3 is built from 13 residues. The V gene's germline CDR1 is ENHRY and CDR2 SYGVKD. Trimming removed 0 bases from V and 5 bases from J, with 6 bases in between. CDR3 sequence: CAISESLLDTQYF. CDR3 sequence (DNA): TGTGCCATCAGTGAGTCTCTACTAGATACGCAGTATTTT.

This clone appeared once. The chain uses TRBV25-1 and TRBJ2-7; no clear D gene. The CDR3 runs 15 residues. Germline CDR1 reads MGHDK; CDR2 reads SYGVNS. With 3 bases removed from V and 1 base from J, the gap between germline ends came to 13 bases. The CDR3 loop reads CASSESQAGSYEQYF. CDR3 nucleotides: TGTGCCAGCAGTGAGAGTCAGGCTGGATCCTACGAGCAGTACTTC.

V usage is TRBV19 and J usage is TRBJ2-7; no clear D gene. Germline V lookup: CDR1 LNHDA, CDR2 SQIVND (reference sequence). V dropped 6 bases and J dropped 0 bases, with 9 bases sitting between them. The CDR3 is 13 amino acids. CDR3 in DNA: TGTGCCAGTAGGGCGGAGAGCTCCTACGAGCAGTACTTC. Protein product: CASRAESSYEQYF.

The chain carries TRBV18 and TRBJ1-2; 8 bases map to TRBD1. The CDR3 loop spans 14 amino acids. Germline V gene lookup returns CDR1 KGHSH and CDR2 LQKENI. J lost 1 base, V lost 6 bases, and 4 bases had no gene match. Written as DNA, the CDR3 is TGTGCCAGCTCCGTGGGACAGGTTAACTATGGCTACACCTTC. Amino acid sequence: CASSVGQVNYGYTF.

The rearrangement uses TRBV21-1 and TRBJ1-1. TRBV21-1 is classified as a pseudogene. This CDR3 spans 14 amino acids. CDR3 sequence: CASSLPGTNTEAFF. The CDR3, as DNA: TGTGCCAGCAGCCTGCCTGGAACGAACACTGAAGCTTTCTTT.

The V call is TRBV11-2, the J call TRBJ1-2; unclear D gene. In germline, CDR1 is SGHAT, CDR2 FQNNGV. Trimming left V 1 base short and J 7 bases short, with 4 bases between. The CDR3 totals 11 residues. CDR3 amino acids: CASSLGGGYTF. CDR3 sequence (DNA): TGTGCCAGCAGCTTAGGAGGTGGCTACACCTTC.